These 6 T cell receptor beta chains share one sample of origin, sequenced in a study of radiotherapy plus CTLA-4 blockade in lung cancer. Produced via immunoSEQ multiplex PCR; TCRdb's table is partial and in-frame only. The sample consists of 28,000 or so clones, 78% of them appearing once. Sequencing used peripheral blood, obtained from a patient treated with radiotherapy plus ipilimumab. Every receptor here comes from a human donor with non-small cell lung cancer who had stable disease on radiotherapy plus ipilimumab.

The chain recombines TRBV2 with TRBJ1-6; 7 nucleotides align to TRBD1. CDR3 length: 16 residues. V lost 7 bases and J lost 8; bases outside the gene matches: 14. In germline, CDR1 is SNHLY, CDR2 FYNNEI. CDR3 amino acids: CASMKGAGVGYSPLHF. CDR3 bases: TGTGCCAGCATGAAGGGGGCAGGGGTCGGTTATTCACCCCTCCACTTT.

The genes are TRBV7-3 and TRBJ2-6; D gene uncertain. Trimming shortened V by 5 bases and J by 0 bases, and 11 bases separated the two germline ends. The germline V gene has CDR1 SGHTA and CDR2 FQGTGA. The CDR3 contains 16 residues. The CDR3 nucleotides read TGTGCCAGCAGCCCGTACAACCCCTCTGGGGCCAACGTCCTGACTTTC. Amino acid sequence: CASSPYNPSGANVLTF.

This clone was detected once. The CDR3 region has the DNA TGCAGCGTTGCCACAGGGGGCAGTCAGCCCCAGCATTTT. Protein product: CSVATGGSQPQHF. The V gene is TRBV29-1, the J gene TRBJ1-5; TRBD1 agrees at 9 bases. The CDR3 consists of 13 residues. The germline V gene has CDR1 SQVTM and CDR2 ANQGSEA. V gave up 4 bases and J gave up 6 bases; unmatched junction bases: 4.

This chain links TRBV6-1 with TRBJ1-2; D is possibly TRBD1 (5 bases). This CDR3 comprises 15 residues. Trimming removed 3 bases at V and 4 bases at J, with 15 bases between. Germline CDR1 reads MNHNS; CDR2 reads SASEGT. The CDR3: CASSEGRLRGYGYTF. The DNA for the CDR3 is TGTGCCAGCAGTGAGGGCAGGCTAAGGGGCTATGGCTACACCTTC.

The rearrangement uses TRBV28 and TRBJ2-3; D unresolved. Germline V gene data show CDR1 as MDHEN and CDR2 as SYDVKM. The CDR3 sequence is 13 residues long. V was shortened by 1 base and J by 1 base, with 3 bases between the two germline ends. CDR3 nucleotide sequence: TGTGCCAGCAGTTTATTTGGCACAGATACGCAGTATTTT. It specifies CASSLFGTDTQYF. Together with reference TRBV28 and TRBJ2-3, the CDR3 gives the full variable domain: DVKVTQSSRYLVKRTGEKVFLECVQDMDHENMFWYRQDPGLGLRLIYFSYDVKMKEKGDIPEGYSVSREKKERFSLILESASTNQTSMYLCASSLFGTDTQYFGPGTRLTVL.

This clone qualifies as medium-sized. The J gene is TRBJ1-5, the V gene TRBV7-2, with no clear D. The CDR3 length is 17 residues. Germline-derived CDR1 and CDR2 are SGHTA and FQGNSA. Trimming removed 5 bases at V and 3 bases at J, with 20 bases between. CDR3 nucleotide sequence: TGTGCCAGCAGCCCCCAGCGAGGGAGAAACCTCAATCAGCCCCAGCATTTT. It encodes CASSPQRGRNLNQPQHF.